This TCR beta chain came from a study of CD8 T cells in Susac syndrome. The CDR3 extends over 14 amino acids. Germline CDR1 reads SEHNR; CDR2 reads FQNEAQ (reference sequence). V was pared by 1 base and J by 0 bases, with 7 bases between. Reverse transcription of about 0.45 to 1 ug RNA was performed with random hexamers. TCRdb independently ran MiXCR on the immunoSEQ multiplex PCR reads; one entry per CDR3 protein. In the table there are more than 100,000 distinct CDR3 sequences, over 90% of which are singletons. This TCR was sampled from a human donor in good health. The gene calls are TRBV7-9 and TRBJ2-7; the D is unclear. Input material: CD4+ T cells from PBMCs. The CDR3 sequence: CASSLGVSSYEQYF. The DNA of the CDR3 is TGTGCCAGCAGCTTAGGTGTTAGCTCCTACGAGCAGTACTTC.